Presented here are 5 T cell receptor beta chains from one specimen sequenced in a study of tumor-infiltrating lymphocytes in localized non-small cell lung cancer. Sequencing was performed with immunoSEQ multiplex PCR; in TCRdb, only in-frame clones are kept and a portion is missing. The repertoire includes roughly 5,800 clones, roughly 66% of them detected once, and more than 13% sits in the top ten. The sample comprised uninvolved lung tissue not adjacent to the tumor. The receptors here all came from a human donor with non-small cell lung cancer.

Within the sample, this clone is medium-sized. In DNA form, the CDR3 reads TGTGCCAGCAGTGAGGAGGGTATCGGGGAGGAAAACATTCAGTACTTC. Residues: CASSEEGIGEENIQYF. The chain is built from TRBV25-1 and TRBJ2-4, with D possibly TRBD2 on 6 matching bases. The CDR3 spans 16 residues. Trimming pared 3 bases from V and 5 bases from J, leaving 17 bases between. Germline-derived CDR1 and CDR2 are MGHDK and SYGVNS.

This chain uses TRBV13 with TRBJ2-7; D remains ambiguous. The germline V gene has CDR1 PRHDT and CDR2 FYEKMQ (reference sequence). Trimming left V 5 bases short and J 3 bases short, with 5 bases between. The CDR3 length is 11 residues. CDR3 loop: CASSRLYEQYF. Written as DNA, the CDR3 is TGTGCCAGCAGCCGCCTCTACGAGCAGTACTTC.

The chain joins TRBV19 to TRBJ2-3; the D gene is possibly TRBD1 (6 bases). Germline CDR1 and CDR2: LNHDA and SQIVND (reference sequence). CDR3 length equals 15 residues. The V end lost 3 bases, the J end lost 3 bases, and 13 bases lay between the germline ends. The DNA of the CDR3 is TGTGCCAGTAGTATGGGGGCAGGAGGAACAGATACGCAGTATTTT. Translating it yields CASSMGAGGTDTQYF.

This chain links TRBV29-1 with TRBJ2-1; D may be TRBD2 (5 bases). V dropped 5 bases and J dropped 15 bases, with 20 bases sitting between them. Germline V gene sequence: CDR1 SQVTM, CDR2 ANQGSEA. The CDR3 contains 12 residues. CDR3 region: CSVKSGTFQRFF. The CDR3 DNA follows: TGCAGCGTTAAGAGCGGTACTTTTCAAAGGTTCTTC.

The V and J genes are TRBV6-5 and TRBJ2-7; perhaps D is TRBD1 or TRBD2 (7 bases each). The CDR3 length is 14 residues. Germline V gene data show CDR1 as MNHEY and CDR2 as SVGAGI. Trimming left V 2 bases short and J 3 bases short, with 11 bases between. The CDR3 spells CASSYGRGGYEQYF. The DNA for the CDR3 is TGTGCCAGCAGTTACGGCAGGGGGGGCTACGAGCAGTACTTC.